The 22 T cell receptor beta chains given below trace back to one sample, sequenced in a study of shared clonotypes between healthy human individuals. Repertoires were generated with immunoSEQ multiplex PCR, while TCRdb's copy carries only in-frame clones and drops some. The sample shows 400,000 to 500,000 clones, 76% of them seen only once. Sequenced: PBMCs. These receptors all come from a woman aged 35 to 49 in good health. Some clones in this sample may be carry-over from other donors' samples.

This clone was seen a single time. The V gene is TRBV28, the J gene TRBJ2-7; 7 nucleotides match TRBD1. The trim removed 5 bases at V and 1 base at J, leaving 11 bases unmatched. CDR1 and CDR2 (germline): MDHEN, SYDVKM. The CDR3 extends over 16 amino acids. In DNA, the CDR3 is TGTGCCAGCAGTACGACAGGGTATAGATCATCCTACGAGCAGTACTTC. This encodes CASSTTGYRSSYEQYF.

The V gene is TRBV7-2, the J gene TRBJ1-2; TRBD1 might be the D (5 bases). Germline lookup yields CDR1 SGHTA and CDR2 FQGNSA. V was cut by 3 bases and J by 4 bases, with 15 bases left in between. This CDR3 contains 15 residues. CDR3 loop: CASSFDPQGTYGYTF. The CDR3 coding sequence is TGTGCCAGCAGCTTTGATCCGCAGGGAACCTATGGCTACACCTTC.

This clone was picked up a small number of times. The V gene is TRBV2, the J gene TRBJ2-7; 8 positions match TRBD1. J gave up 0 bases and V 7 bases, and 5 bases lay outside the gene matches. CDR1 and CDR2 from the germline V gene are SNHLY and FYNNEI. This CDR3 is built from 14 residues. The CDR3 DNA follows: TGTGCCAGCAAACCGGGACAGGCCTCCTACGAGCAGTACTTC. Translation: CASKPGQASYEQYF.

The chain has TRBV5-1 and TRBJ2-7, with D possibly matching TRBD2 (7 bases). V lost 0 bases and J lost 4, with 20 bases in between. The germline V gene encodes CDR1 SGHRS and CDR2 YFSETQ. The length of the CDR3 is 17 residues. CDR3 nucleotides: TGCGCCAGCAGCTTGGCGGGGGGCGCGGGAGTCGGATACGAGCAGTACTTC. It encodes CASSLAGGAGVGYEQYF.

By sample fraction, this clone is medium-sized. V is TRBV19 and J is TRBJ1-4; D is ambiguous. The CDR3 consists of 15 residues. Trimming took off 2 bases at V and 13 bases at J, with 20 bases between the two ends. Germline lookup yields CDR1 LNHDA and CDR2 SQIVND (reference sequence). The CDR3 DNA reads as TGTGCCAGTAGTATACCCGGACTCGGAGCGCAAGCACTGTTTTTT. This gives the protein CASSIPGLGAQALFF.

The J gene is TRBJ2-7, the V gene TRBV29-1; 7 bases line up with TRBD2. This CDR3 region has 13 residues. Per the germline V gene, CDR1 is SQVTM and CDR2 is ANQGSEA. J was trimmed by 3 bases and V by 4 bases; bases with no gene match: 6. In DNA, the CDR3 is TGCAGCGTTGTAGGTCTAGCGGACTACGAGCAGTACTTC. Residues: CSVVGLADYEQYF.

V gene TRBV7-9 combines with J gene TRBJ2-7, with 7 bases aligning to TRBD1. J lost 7 bases, V lost 2 bases, and 8 bases had no gene match. Germline CDR1 SEHNR, CDR2 FQNEAQ (reference sequence). The CDR3 totals 14 residues. The DNA of the CDR3 is TGTGCCAGCAGCTTATACGACAGGGTGGAAGAGCAGTACTTC. This translates into CASSLYDRVEEQYF.

The V gene is TRBV2, the J gene TRBJ1-5; no clear D gene. V was trimmed by 1 base and J by 7 bases, leaving 8 bases between them. The CDR3 is made up of 13 amino acids. CDR1 is SNHLY and CDR2 is FYNNEI in the germline V gene. The CDR3: CASSEEVGQPQHF. In nucleotides, the CDR3 is TGTGCCAGCAGTGAAGAGGTGGGACAGCCCCAGCATTTT.

This chain joins TRBV28 and TRBJ2-7, with unresolved D. Germline CDR1 MDHEN, CDR2 SYDVKM. The CDR3 loop spans 12 amino acids. V lost 2 bases to trimming and J lost 7 bases, with 9 bases between them. The DNA for the CDR3 is TGTGCCAGCAGTTTAGTTATAAGGGAGCAGTACTTC. Its protein product is CASSLVIREQYF.

The CDR3 DNA sequence: TGTGCCAGCAGCCTACTAGCAGACACAGATACGCAGTATTTT. Residues: CASSLLADTDTQYF. The chain joins TRBV7-3 to TRBJ2-3; a weak D match, TRBD2 (6 bases). This CDR3 is built from 14 residues. V lost 5 bases, J lost 2 bases, and 11 bases lay in between. Germline V gene sequence: CDR1 SGHTA, CDR2 FQGTGA.

V and J are TRBV6-1 and TRBJ2-5; the D gene is possibly TRBD1 (6 bases). This CDR3 contains 15 residues. Germline V gene sequence: CDR1 MNHNS, CDR2 SASEGT. The V gene lost 8 bases and the J gene lost 3 bases, with 19 bases spanning the gap. DNA of the CDR3: TGTGCCAGCCGCCCGCATACAGGGTTAAAAGAGACCCAGTACTTC. Amino acid sequence: CASRPHTGLKETQYF.

The chain recombines TRBV10-1 with TRBJ2-2, with a weak D call TRBD1 (5 bases). The germline V and J ends were trimmed by 3 bases and 0 bases, with 17 bases remaining between them. This CDR3 has 18 residues. Looked up from germline, CDR1 is WNHNN and CDR2 is SYGVQD (reference sequence). DNA of the CDR3: TGCGCCAGCAGTGACCATTTGAGACAGTTCGCGAACACCGGGGAGCTGTTTTTT. It is translated as CASSDHLRQFANTGELFF.

This clone was detected only once. The conserved phenylalanine or tryptophan normally closing the CDR3 is absent here, so this likely arose from a read error. The V and J genes are TRBV28 and TRBJ1-4; D is unresolved. This CDR3 spans 17 amino acids. Germline V CDR1 and CDR2: MDHEN, SYDVKM. Trimming took off 1 base at V and 8 bases at J, with 20 bases between the two ends. This CDR3 reads CASSLSDFYDEGEKLFL. The CDR3 nucleotides read TGTGCCAGCAGTTTATCGGATTTCTACGATGAAGGCGAAAAACTGTTTCTT.

J is TRBJ1-1 and V is TRBV25-1; no clear D gene. Germline V gene sequence: CDR1 MGHDK, CDR2 SYGVNS. The ends were cut back, 8 bases at V and 4 bases at J, with 14 bases in the middle. The CDR3 sequence is 13 residues long. The CDR3 region is CASGDLRGTEAFF. The CDR3 DNA reads TGTGCCAGCGGAGACCTACGAGGCACTGAAGCTTTCTTT.

The chain joins TRBV5-1 to TRBJ2-7; 12 bases map to TRBD1. The J segment lost 5 bases and the V segment lost 2 bases, leaving 5 bases of the junction unmatched. The CDR3 covers 15 residues. The germline V gene encodes CDR1 SGHRS and CDR2 YFSETQ. CDR3 protein: CASSLTGTGGDEQYF. Here the CDR3 DNA reads TGCGCCAGCAGCTTAACCGGGACAGGGGGCGACGAGCAGTACTTC.

V usage is TRBV30 and J usage is TRBJ1-3; no reliable D call. The CDR3 has 14 residues. V gave up 4 bases and J gave up 2 bases, with 12 bases separating them. CDR1 and CDR2 (germline): GTSNPN, SVGIG (reference sequence). The CDR3 spells CAWTRGGPGNTIYF. The CDR3 nucleotides read TGTGCCTGGACCCGGGGTGGGCCTGGAAACACCATATATTTT.

This chain uses TRBV7-6 with TRBJ1-5; 8 bases align to TRBD1. Unmatched junction bases numbered 7, after V lost 3 bases and J lost 3 bases. This CDR3 region has 16 residues. The germline V gene encodes CDR1 SGHVS and CDR2 FNYEAQ. The CDR3: CASSLSPRGHNQPQHF. CDR3 bases: TGTGCCAGCAGCTTGAGCCCCAGGGGGCACAATCAGCCCCAGCATTTT.

The V call is TRBV27, the J call TRBJ2-5; D ambiguous. V lost 4 bases and J lost 11, with 11 bases in between. Looked up from germline, CDR1 is MNHEY and CDR2 is SMNVEV (reference sequence). The CDR3 contains 11 residues. This CDR3 reads CASSSRTIQYF. CDR3 bases: TGTGCCAGCAGTTCCCGGACGATACAGTACTTC.

On this clone: Mismatch with germline at one junction end may stem from a read error. This sample also contains other DNA sequences that code for the same CDR3. The chain employs TRBV9 and TRBJ2-7, with D perhaps given as TRBD1 or TRBD2 (5 bases each). In germline, CDR1 is SGDLS, CDR2 YYNGEE. This CDR3 spans 15 amino acids. The CDR3 DNA follows: TGTGCCAGCAGCCCCCGGGACGGCCTCTCCTACGAGCAGTACTTT. It yields the protein CASSPRDGLSYEQYF.

This clone has only a few counts. The DNA of the CDR3 is TGTGCCAGCAGCTTAAGGACTGACTACGAGCAGTACTTC. It codes for CASSLRTDYEQYF. The rearrangement joins TRBV7-3 to TRBJ2-7; possible D gene TRBD2, 5 bases. This CDR3 has 13 amino acids. Germline CDR1 reads SGHTA; CDR2 reads FQGTGA. The germline V and J ends were trimmed by 1 base and 3 bases, with 7 bases remaining between them.

The rearrangement links TRBV5-1 to TRBJ2-3; 12 bases are shared with TRBD2. This CDR3 region has 18 residues. The J segment lost 2 bases and the V segment lost 1 base, leaving 8 bases of the junction unmatched. Germline lookup yields CDR1 SGHRS and CDR2 YFSETQ. CDR3 amino acids: CASSLKALAGGSTDTQYF. CDR3 sequence (DNA): TGCGCCAGCAGCTTGAAGGCCCTAGCGGGAGGGTCCACAGATACGCAGTATTTT. Using reference TRBV5-1 and TRBJ2-3 for the parts outside the CDR3, the full variable domain is KAGVTQTPRYLIKTRGQQVTLSCSPISGHRSVSWYQQTPGQGLQFLFEYFSETQRNKGNFPGRFSGRQFSNSRSEMNVSTLELGDSALYLCASSLKALAGGSTDTQYFGPGTRLTVL.

This chain connects TRBV5-1 to TRBJ2-3; tentative D call: TRBD2 (6 bases). Trimming pared 0 bases from V and 4 bases from J, leaving 15 bases between. Germline CDR1 SGHRS, CDR2 YFSETQ. The CDR3 contains 16 residues. The CDR3 DNA reads TGCGCCAGCAGCTTGGCTGCGACTAGGTTTTCAGATACGCAGTATTTT. This encodes CASSLAATRFSDTQYF. Filled out from reference TRBV5-1 and TRBJ2-3, the complete variable domain reads KAGVTQTPRYLIKTRGQQVTLSCSPISGHRSVSWYQQTPGQGLQFLFEYFSETQRNKGNFPGRFSGRQFSNSRSEMNVSTLELGDSALYLCASSLAATRFSDTQYFGPGTRLTVL.